The rows below give T cell receptor beta chains drawn from one sample of a study of cytomegalovirus exposure and HLA in healthy donors. TCRdb keeps only in-frame clones here, not all; method: immunoSEQ multiplex PCR. The sample includes 200,000 or so clones. Material: PBMCs. Receptors were obtained from a boy under 18 in good health and CMV-seronegative. The CDR3 runs from the conserved cysteine through the conserved F or W. The D gene is left open where the match is weak.

D	J	length	V	CDR3	DNA
-	TRBJ1-1	14	TRBV5-1	CASTLAGERTEAFF	TGCGCCAGCACCCTGGCCGGGGAGCGGACTGAAGCTTTCTTT
TRBD1	TRBJ1-2	18	TRBV7-6	CASSFRAGTDLANYGYTF	TGTGCCAGCAGCTTCCGAGCCGGGACAGATCTTGCTAACTATGGCTACACCTTC
-	TRBJ2-1	15	TRBV15	CATSRVVALGNEQFF	TGTGCCACCAGCAGAGTAGTAGCTCTAGGCAATGAGCAGTTCTTC
TRBD1	TRBJ2-7	13	TRBV27	CASSVTGSYEQYF	TGTGCCAGCAGTGTGACAGGGTCCTACGAGCAGTACTTC
-	TRBJ2-7	14	TRBV7-9	CASSLGQGGPEQYF	TGTGCCAGCAGCTTAGGGCAGGGAGGACCCGAGCAGTACTTC
TRBD1	TRBJ1-1	13	TRBV30	CAWDRGPNTEAFF	TGTGCCTGGGACAGGGGGCCGAACACTGAAGCTTTCTTT
-	TRBJ1-1	14	TRBV6-5	CASTPTGGNTEAFF	TGTGCCAGCACCCCCACCGGGGGGAACACTGAAGCTTTCTTT
-	TRBJ2-1	15	TRBV10-2	CASSESPSEYNEQFF	TGCGCCAGCAGTGAGTCTCCTAGCGAGTACAATGAGCAGTTCTTC
-	TRBJ1-3	15	TRBV9	CASSVDRDLGNTIYF	TGTGCCAGCAGCGTAGACAGGGATCTTGGAAACACCATATATTTT
TRBD2	TRBJ2-5	14	TRBV9	CASSVASGGETQYF	TGTGCCAGCAGCGTAGCTAGCGGGGGAGAGACCCAGTACTTC
-	TRBJ1-6	13	TRBV18	CASSREPGSPLHF	TGTGCCAGCTCACGGGAGCCGGGGTCACCCCTCCACTTT
-	TRBJ2-5	12	TRBV9	CASSAYQETQYF	TGTGCCAGCAGCGCATACCAAGAGACCCAGTACTTC
TRBD1	TRBJ1-5	14	TRBV5-1	CASSPTGGDQPQHF	TGCGCCAGCAGCCCGACAGGGGGGGACCAGCCCCAGCATTTT
-	TRBJ1-1	14	TRBV19	CASSVGTRGTEAFF	TGTGCCAGTAGTGTAGGGACGCGGGGCACTGAAGCTTTCTTT
TRBD2	TRBJ2-1	16	TRBV14	CASSQVPSGAFNEQFF	TGTGCCAGCAGCCAAGTCCCTAGCGGGGCTTTCAATGAGCAGTTCTTC
TRBD1	TRBJ1-2	15	TRBV4-1	CASSQGPGQGIRYTF	TGCGCCAGCAGCCAAGGACCGGGACAGGGGATCCGCTACACCTTC
-	TRBJ1-1	14	TRBV7-9	CASSLDRVGTEAFF	TGTGCCAGCAGCTTAGATCGGGTCGGCACTGAAGCTTTCTTT
-	TRBJ2-7	14	TRBV7-9	CASRSRGAAYEQYF	TGTGCCAGCAGAAGTCGGGGGGCCGCATACGAGCAGTACTTC
-	TRBJ2-3	11	TRBV27	CASILTDTQYF	TGTGCCAGCATTCTCACAGATACGCAGTATTTT
TRBD1	TRBJ1-5	16	TRBV5-1	CASSRRDRMEGQPQHF	TGCGCCAGCAGCCGTAGGGACAGGATGGAAGGACAGCCCCAGCATTTT
-	TRBJ2-7	15	TRBV7-8	CASSLEGQSSYEQYF	TGTGCCAGCAGCTTGGAGGGACAGAGCTCCTACGAGCAGTACTTC
-	TRBJ1-2	9	TRBV27	CARRTAYTF	TGTGCCAGGAGGACAGCCTACACCTTC
-	TRBJ2-1	17	TRBV4-3	CASSQGGWGLSYNEQFF	TGCGCCAGCAGCCAAGGTGGCTGGGGGCTCTCCTACAATGAGCAGTTCTTC
TRBD1	TRBJ1-1	16	TRBV18	CASSPRQGGKNTEAFF	TGTGCCAGTTCTCCTAGACAGGGAGGAAAGAACACTGAAGCTTTCTTT
TRBD2	TRBJ2-7	17	TRBV18	CASSRGGTSGAPYEQYF	TGTGCCAGCTCCCGAGGCGGGACTAGCGGGGCACCCTACGAGCAGTACTTC
-	TRBJ1-4	16	TRBV9	CASSLRGQGSVEKLFF	TGTGCCAGCAGCCTAAGAGGACAAGGGTCGGTTGAAAAACTGTTTTTT
TRBD1	TRBJ1-3	13	TRBV6-5	CASSRQGRHTIYF	TGTGCCAGCAGCCGACAGGGGAGACACACCATATATTTT
-	TRBJ2-2	13	TRBV10-2	CASSDRSTGELFF	TGCGCCAGCAGTGACAGGTCCACCGGGGAGCTGTTTTTT
-	TRBJ2-1	15	TRBV6-5	CASSSSETGTNEQFF	TGTGCCAGCAGTTCTTCTGAAACAGGGACAAATGAGCAGTTCTTC
-	TRBJ2-1	10	TRBV7-9	CASSDYEQFF	TGTGCGTCTAGCGACTATGAGCAGTTCTTC
-	TRBJ1-1	12	TRBV19	CASAQGATEAFF	TGTGCCAGCGCCCAGGGTGCCACTGAAGCTTTCTTT
TRBD1	TRBJ2-7	17	TRBV5-1	CASSLRSPTGGSYEQYF	TGCGCCAGCAGTCTAAGAAGTCCGACAGGGGGCTCCTACGAGCAGTACTTC
TRBD1	TRBJ1-1	16	TRBV6-6	CASSHDRGQPNTEAFF	TGTGCCAGCAGTCATGACAGGGGACAACCGAACACTGAAGCTTTCTTT
TRBD1	TRBJ1-2	13	TRBV30	CAWTMTGGSGYTF	TGTGCCTGGACCATGACAGGGGGCTCTGGCTACACCTTC
-	TRBJ1-1	13	TRBV7-2	CASSIRGNTEAFF	TGTGCCAGCAGCATCAGGGGGAACACTGAAGCTTTCTTT
-	TRBJ2-1	12	TRBV5-4	CAGWSHYNEQFF	TGTGCCGGCTGGAGCCACTACAATGAGCAGTTCTTC
-	TRBJ1-1	17	TRBV28	CASSLRIGGRGNTEAFF	TGTGCCAGCAGTTTAAGGATCGGCGGGCGGGGGAACACTGAAGCTTTCTTT
-	TRBJ1-1	16	TRBV5-4	CASSPDSLRRETEAFF	TGTGCCAGCAGCCCAGACAGCCTCCGTCGAGAAACTGAAGCTTTCTTT
TRBD1	TRBJ2-5	14	TRBV28	CASSHDRGRETQYF	TGTGCCAGCAGCCACGACAGGGGCCGGGAGACCCAGTACTTC
-	TRBJ1-2	13	TRBV6-1	CASTEERDYGYTF	TGTGCCAGCACCGAGGAGAGGGATTATGGCTACACCTTC
-	TRBJ2-1	16	TRBV5-1	CASSLERYSSYNEQFF	TGCGCCAGCAGCTTGGAGCGGTATAGCTCCTACAATGAGCAGTTCTTC